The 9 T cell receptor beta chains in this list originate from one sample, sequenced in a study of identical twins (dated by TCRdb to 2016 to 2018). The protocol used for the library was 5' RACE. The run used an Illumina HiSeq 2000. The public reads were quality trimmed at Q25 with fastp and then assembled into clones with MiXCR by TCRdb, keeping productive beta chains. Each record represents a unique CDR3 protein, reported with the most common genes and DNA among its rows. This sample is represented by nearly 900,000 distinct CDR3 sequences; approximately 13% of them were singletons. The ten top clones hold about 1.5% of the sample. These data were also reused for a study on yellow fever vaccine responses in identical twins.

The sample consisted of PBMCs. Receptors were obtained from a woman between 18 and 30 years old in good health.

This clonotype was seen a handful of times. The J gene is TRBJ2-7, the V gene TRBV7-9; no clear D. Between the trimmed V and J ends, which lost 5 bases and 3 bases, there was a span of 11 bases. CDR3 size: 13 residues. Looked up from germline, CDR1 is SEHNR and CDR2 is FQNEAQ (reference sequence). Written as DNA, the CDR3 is TGTGCCAGCAGCCGTGGAGTAATCTACGAGCAGTACTTC. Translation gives CASSRGVIYEQYF.

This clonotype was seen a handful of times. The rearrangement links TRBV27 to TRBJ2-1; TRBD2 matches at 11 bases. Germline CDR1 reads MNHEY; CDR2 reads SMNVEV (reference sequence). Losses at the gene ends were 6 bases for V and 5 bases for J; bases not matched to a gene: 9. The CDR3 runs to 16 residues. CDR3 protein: CASSSRTSGLDNEQFF. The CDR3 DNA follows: TGTGCCAGCAGCAGCCGGACTAGCGGGCTAGACAATGAGCAGTTCTTC.

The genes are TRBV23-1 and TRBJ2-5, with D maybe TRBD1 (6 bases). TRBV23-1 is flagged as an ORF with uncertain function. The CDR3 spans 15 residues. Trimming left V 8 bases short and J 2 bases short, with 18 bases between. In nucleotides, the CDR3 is TGCGCCAGCTCTACCGGGACAAGGCTTCAAGAGACCCAGTACTTC. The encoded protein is CASSTGTRLQETQYF.

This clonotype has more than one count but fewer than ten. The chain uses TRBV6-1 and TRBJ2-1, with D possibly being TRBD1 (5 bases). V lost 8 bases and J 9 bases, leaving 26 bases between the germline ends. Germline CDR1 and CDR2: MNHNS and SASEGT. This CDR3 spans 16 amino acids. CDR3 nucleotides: TGTGCCAGCCACCCCTCGGGTAGGGGTGTCTTCAGTGAGCAGTTCTTC. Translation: CASHPSGRGVFSEQFF.

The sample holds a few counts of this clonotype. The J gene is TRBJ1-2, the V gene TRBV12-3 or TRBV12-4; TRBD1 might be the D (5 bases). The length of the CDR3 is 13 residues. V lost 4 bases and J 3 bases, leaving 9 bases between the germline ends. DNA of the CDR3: TGTGCCAGCAGTTCCACGACAGACTATGGCTACACCTTC. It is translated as CASSSTTDYGYTF.

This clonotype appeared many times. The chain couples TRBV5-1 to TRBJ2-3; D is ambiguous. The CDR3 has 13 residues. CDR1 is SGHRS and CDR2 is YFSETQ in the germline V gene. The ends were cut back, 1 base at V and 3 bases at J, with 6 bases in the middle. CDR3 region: CASSLSETDTQYF. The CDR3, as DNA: TGCGCCAGCAGCTTGAGTGAGACAGATACGCAGTATTTT.

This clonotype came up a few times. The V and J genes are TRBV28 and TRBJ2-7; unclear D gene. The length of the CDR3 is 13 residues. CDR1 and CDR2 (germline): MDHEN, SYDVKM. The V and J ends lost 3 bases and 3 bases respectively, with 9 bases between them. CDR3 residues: CASSFSNVYEQYF. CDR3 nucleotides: TGTGCCAGCAGTTTCAGCAATGTCTACGAGCAGTACTTC.

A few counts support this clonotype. For the CDR3, the DNA is TGTGCCATCAGTTTGACAAGTGGGGGCGATGGCTACACCTTC. It encodes CAISLTSGGDGYTF. The V gene is TRBV10-3, the J gene TRBJ1-2; perhaps TRBD1 as D (6 bases). V dropped 5 bases and J dropped 6 bases, with 16 bases sitting between them. CDR1 is ENHRY, CDR2 SYGVKD, per germline. CDR3 length: 14 residues.

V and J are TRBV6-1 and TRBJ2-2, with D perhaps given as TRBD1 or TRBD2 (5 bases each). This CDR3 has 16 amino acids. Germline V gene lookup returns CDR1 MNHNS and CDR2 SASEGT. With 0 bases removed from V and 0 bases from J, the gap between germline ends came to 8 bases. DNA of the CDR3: TGTGCCAGCAGTGAAGCCGGGACCACGAACACCGGGGAGCTGTTTTTT. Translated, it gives CASSEAGTTNTGELFF.